One sample yielded the 15 T cell receptor beta chains listed below, sequenced in a study of blood T cell repertoires in COVID-19. The repertoire was sequenced with immunoSEQ multiplex PCR; TCRdb's copy has only in-frame clones and lacks some. The data contain around 300,000 clones, about nine tenths of them seen just once; the ten biggest clones take up more than 1.5%. The sample comprised PBMCs or T cells enriched from blood (not recorded which). Receptors originate from a woman aged 55-75 years who had recovered from COVID-19.

The rearrangement links TRBV3-1 (or the pseudogene TRBV3-2) to TRBJ2-7, with D possibly being TRBD2 (5 bases). The CDR3 has 14 amino acids. Trimming took 0 bases from V and 3 from J, leaving 9 bases between them. From germline, CDR1 is LGHDT and CDR2 YNNKEL (reference sequence). CDR3 sequence reads: CASSQERRNYEQYF. The CDR3 nucleotides read TGTGCCAGCAGCCAAGAAAGGAGGAACTACGAGCAGTACTTC.

J is TRBJ2-1 and V is TRBV5-6; 8 nucleotides match TRBD2. The CDR3 sequence is 15 residues long. Trimming at V came to 5 bases and at J to 2 bases, leaving 6 bases not matched to a gene. Germline V gene data show CDR1 as SGHDT and CDR2 as YYEEEE. CDR3 bases: TGTGCCAGCAGATGGCGGGGGGCTCCCTACAATGAGCAGTTCTTC. It specifies CASRWRGAPYNEQFF.

For this clone: Other DNA sequences in the same sample also yield this CDR3. CDR3 DNA sequence: TGTGCCAGCAGTGAATCCGGGGTCAATCAGCCCCAGCATTTT. Its translation: CASSESGVNQPQHF. The chain employs TRBV2 and TRBJ1-5; no clear D. Trimming took off 2 bases at V and 3 bases at J, with 8 bases between the two ends. The CDR3 has 14 residues. Looked up from germline, CDR1 is SNHLY and CDR2 is FYNNEI.

The rearrangement joins TRBV5-4 to TRBJ2-3; TRBD2 matches 9 bases. The CDR3 runs to 13 residues. V lost 4 bases and J lost 6; bases outside the gene matches: 3. Germline V gene sequence: CDR1 SGHNT, CDR2 YYREEE (reference sequence). Here the CDR3 DNA reads TGTGCCAGCAGCGACGGACTAGCGGATACGCAGTATTTT. Translating it yields CASSDGLADTQYF.

The V and J genes are TRBV9 and TRBJ2-5, with 8 nucleotides matching TRBD1. Germline lookup yields CDR1 SGDLS and CDR2 YYNGEE. The trim removed 4 bases at V and 4 bases at J, leaving 6 bases unmatched. The CDR3 loop spans 14 amino acids. The CDR3 protein is CASSPGGRGETQYF. CDR3 in DNA: TGTGCCAGCAGCCCAGGGGGCAGAGGAGAGACCCAGTACTTC.

The CDR3 reads CASSSGTRVTGELFF. CDR3 nucleotide sequence: TGTGCCAGCAGCTCCGGGACTAGGGTCACCGGGGAGCTGTTTTTT. The chain joins TRBV5-4 to TRBJ2-2; 8 positions match TRBD2. The CDR3 spans 15 residues. Germline values: CDR1 SGHNT, CDR2 YYREEE (reference sequence). The V gene end was trimmed by 3 bases and the J gene end by 4 bases; junction bases not matched to a gene: 5.

The genes are TRBV7-9 and TRBJ2-7; the D gene is possibly TRBD2 (6 bases). Germline V gene sequence: CDR1 SEHNR, CDR2 FQNEAQ (reference sequence). V lost 5 bases and J lost 0, with 11 bases in between. There are 14 residues in the CDR3. The chain's CDR3 is CASSRDFSSYEQYF. CDR3 DNA: TGTGCCAGCAGCCGGGACTTTTCCTCCTACGAGCAGTACTTC.

The chain employs TRBV7-2 and TRBJ2-7; a possible D gene is TRBD1 (6 bases). Trimming pared 2 bases from V and 6 bases from J, leaving 17 bases between. CDR1 and CDR2 (germline): SGHTA, FQGNSA. The CDR3 sequence is 15 residues long. The CDR3 DNA follows: TGTGCCAGCAGCTTATTCGTGCAGGGGCGAAGCGAGCAGTACTTC. It specifies CASSLFVQGRSEQYF. Filled out from reference TRBV7-2 and TRBJ2-7, the complete variable domain reads GAGVSQSPSNKVTEKGKDVELRCDPISGHTALYWYRQSLGQGLEFLIYFQGNSAPDKSGLPSDRFSAERTGGSVSTLTIQRTQQEDSAVYLCASSLFVQGRSEQYFGPGTRLTVT.

The rearrangement joins TRBV30 to TRBJ1-2, with D maybe TRBD1 (6 bases). The V gene lost 1 base and the J gene lost 2 bases, with 14 bases spanning the gap. The CDR3 has 15 residues. Per the germline V gene, CDR1 is GTSNPN and CDR2 is SVGIG (reference sequence). For the CDR3, the DNA is TGTGCCTGGAGTGCTCCGGACAGAGTAAACTATGGCTACACCTTC. Translating it yields CAWSAPDRVNYGYTF.

A single count supports this clone. V and J are TRBV6-1 and TRBJ1-2; TRBD1 might be the D (6 bases). Germline CDR1 MNHNS, CDR2 SASEGT. The CDR3 loop spans 18 amino acids. Trimming stripped 4 bases from V and 1 base from J, with 22 bases between. The CDR3 region has the DNA TGTGCCAGCAGTGCGAGCAGGGCAGGGGATTATTTTAACTATGGCTACACCTTC. Protein product: CASSASRAGDYFNYGYTF.

The chain carries TRBV6-5 and TRBJ2-5; 7 bases agree with TRBD1. CDR3 length: 14 residues. Per the germline V gene, CDR1 is MNHEY and CDR2 is SVGAGI. Unmatched junction bases numbered 2, after V lost 2 bases and J lost 2 bases. The CDR3 protein is CASSYRDRQETQYF. In DNA form, the CDR3 reads TGTGCCAGCAGTTACCGGGACAGACAAGAGACCCAGTACTTC.

J is TRBJ2-3 and V is TRBV5-1, with TRBD1 matching over 9 bases. Germline V gene lookup returns CDR1 SGHRS and CDR2 YFSETQ. This CDR3 spans 15 amino acids. The ends lost 1 base at V and 6 bases at J; junction bases unmatched: 6. DNA for the CDR3: TGCGCCAGCAGCTTGCCCGGGACAGGGACGGATACGCAGTATTTT. Protein sequence: CASSLPGTGTDTQYF.

This clone was recorded once. The J gene is TRBJ2-7, the V gene TRBV19; TRBD2 is a possible D gene (6 bases). The CDR3 runs 15 residues. Trimming cost V 4 bases and J 4 bases, with 17 bases left between them. Germline loops: CDR1 LNHDA, CDR2 SQIVND (reference sequence). The CDR3 DNA reads TGTGCCAGTAGTACTTCAACTTGGAGGGTTTACGAGCAGTACTTC. The encoded protein is CASSTSTWRVYEQYF.

J is TRBJ2-1 and V is TRBV28, with TRBD2 matching 11 bases. Looked up from germline, CDR1 is MDHEN and CDR2 is SYDVKM. V lost 5 bases and J lost 4; bases outside the gene matches: 4. The CDR3 is made up of 15 amino acids. DNA of the CDR3: TGTGCCAGCAGTCCAATAGCGGGGGGGTACAATGAGCAGTTCTTC. Amino acid sequence: CASSPIAGGYNEQFF.

This sequence joins TRBV3-1 (or the pseudogene TRBV3-2) and TRBJ1-2, with no clear D. In germline, CDR1 is LGHDT, CDR2 YNNKEL (reference sequence). This CDR3 is 12 amino acids long. With 4 bases removed from V and 4 bases from J, the gap between germline ends came to 7 bases. The CDR3 region is CASSPRGYGYTF. CDR3 DNA: TGTGCCAGCAGCCCGCGGGGCTATGGCTACACCTTC.